This TCR beta chain was identified during a study of T cell repertoires in cytomegalovirus infection. In its sample, this clonotype was seen a few times. Antigen specificity is unknown. TCRdb re-called the reads with MiXCR, one entry per CDR3 protein. The repertoire holds about 500,000 distinct CDR3 sequences, with 33% as singletons. The receptor was derived from a human donor in good health (CMV status not recorded). Some clones in this sample may be carry-over from other donors' samples. The sequencing used cultured PBMCs, collected from culture after CMV antigen stimulation.

The CDR3 nucleotides read TGTGCCAGCAGCCCTGGGGGCGGTGATTGGGTTGGGGAGACCCAGTACTTC. Amino acid sequence: CASSPGGGDWVGETQYF. This chain joins TRBV4-2 and TRBJ2-5, with D perhaps matching TRBD1 (6 bases). This CDR3 is built from 17 residues. Germline V CDR1 and CDR2: LGHNA, YNFKEQ. V was trimmed by 4 bases and J by 5 bases, leaving 23 bases between them.